The 4 T cell receptor beta chains below were found in one sample sequenced in a study of T-cell reconstitution after alpha-beta-depleted transplantation in children. A library of TCRbeta sequences, prepared with unique molecular identifiers, was generated. TCRdb analysed the PCR reads with MiXCR anew, one entry per CDR3 protein. The profile shows about 580,000 distinct CDR3 sequences, around 23% of them singletons. The sequenced sample was PBMCs, mostly from graft donor cells, obtained 360 days after TCRalphabeta/CD19-depleted stem cell transplant. These receptors were collected from a boy in the first two years of life who had a stem cell transplant for acute myeloid leukemia, so the T cells may come from the graft donor.

This rearrangement joins TRBV30 to TRBJ1-5; unclear D gene. Per the germline V gene, CDR1 is GTSNPN and CDR2 is SVGIG (reference sequence). This CDR3 spans 15 amino acids. V was cut by 3 bases and J by 1 base, with 13 bases left in between. In DNA form, the CDR3 reads TGTGCCTGGAGCAAAGGACCTGAAAGCAATCAGCCCCAGCATTTT. As protein: CAWSKGPESNQPQHF.

This clonotype was observed many times. V and J are TRBV6-1 and TRBJ1-2; perhaps TRBD1 as D (5 bases). The V and J ends lost 5 bases and 8 bases respectively, with 15 bases between them. The CDR3 extends over 13 amino acids. Germline V gene sequence: CDR1 MNHNS, CDR2 SASEGT. The CDR3 DNA sequence: TGTGCCAGCAGTCCCATATCAGGGTCCGGCTACACCTTC. Translated: CASSPISGSGYTF.

This clonotype was seen at least ten times. V usage is TRBV29-1 and J usage is TRBJ2-3; 8 bases line up with TRBD1. Germline lookup yields CDR1 SQVTM and CDR2 ANQGSEA. The CDR3 has 15 residues. The junction had 10 bases not matched to a gene; V was cut back by 2 bases and J by 6 bases. Here the CDR3 DNA reads TGCAGCGTTGAAAACCCACAGGGGGAATGGGATACGCAGTATTTT. Protein: CSVENPQGEWDTQYF.

The gene calls are TRBV4-3 and TRBJ2-7; D remains ambiguous. V was cut by 6 bases and J by 0 bases, with 18 bases left in between. CDR3 length equals 16 residues. Per the germline V gene, CDR1 is LGHNA and CDR2 is YSLEER. This CDR3 reads CASSLWSQDVSYEQYF. In DNA form, the CDR3 reads TGCGCCAGCAGTCTTTGGAGCCAGGACGTCTCCTACGAGCAGTACTTC.